The source of this T cell receptor beta chain is a study of graft-versus-host responses after intestinal transplantation (dated by TCRdb to about 2021). As for the study more broadly: Recipients received multivisceral, liver-intestinal, or isolated intestinal transplants. Bulk TCR-beta CDR3 sequencing was used to track graft-versus-host and host-versus-graft alloreactive T cell clones in the graft, circulation and bone marrow after intestinal transplantation. Donor T cell macrochimerism was defined as a peak of at least 4% donor T cells among recipient peripheral blood mononuclear cells. Samples from a few later patients were sequenced in-house on an Illumina MiSeq with MiXCR processing rather than by the commercial service. Of the roughly 26 intestinal transplant recipients enrolled in the cohort, one of whom was a retransplant, a few patients without pretransplant specimens were excluded. Every recipient was given anti-thymocyte globulin induction, followed by about three years of maintenance tacrolimus and steroids. Alloreactive clones were identified by sequencing pre-transplant mixed lymphocyte reaction products and comparing them with unstimulated pre-transplant donor and recipient T cells. General conclusions and limits of the study: GvH clones were detected in recipient bone marrow, and some of these GvH clones were observed earlier in ileal mucosa or blood, consistent with an intestinal mucosal origin. In patients with donor T cell macrochimerism, the allografts had high GvH to HvG T cell clonal ratios. Early after transplant, declines in HvG clones were associated with peak levels of circulating GvH clones. Conclusions were limited by the relatively low number and heterogeneity of intestinal transplant patients.

From a lookup of the germline V gene, CDR1 and CDR2 are SGHTA and FQGNSA. Trimming accounts for 9 bases at V and 2 bases at J, while the number of junction bases matched to no gene is 6. From its cysteine to its phenylalanine, the CDR3 spans 14 amino acids. CDR3 DNA is the only sequence kept; it has 42 bases, read in frame from the first base. Blood samples were collected up to 4 times in the first month after transplant and then at least monthly when available. The library was made by the immunoSEQ multiplex PCR assay. High-throughput TCR-beta CDR3 sequencing of genomic DNA from most patients was performed by Adaptive Biotechnologies. The original methods were these. TCR sequencing data were retrieved from Adaptive's ImmunoSEQ software for some 19 patients, whereas a few other patients were processed with MiXCR and VDJtools. Because the origin of CDR3 nucleotide sequences shared between donor and recipient could not be assigned, those sequences were removed. To be classed as alloreactive, a clone needed at least 2-fold expansion over unstimulated cells and a minimum CFSE-low frequency of 0.002% (template counts) or 0.001% (read counts). Clones were considered mappable if detected in sequenced pre-transplant spleen, lymph node, or MLR CFSE-low populations of the donor or recipient. The cumulative frequency of alloreactive clones was calculated as a percentage of all sequences, weighted by copy number. TCRdb mirrors the immuneACCESS table, restricted to in-frame sequences. Some clones are absent from its copies; in checked studies, under half trace to an unresolved V gene, and the reason for the others is unknown. V, J and clone size derive from that table, while D and trimming were established from the DNA sequence. Present in this sample are more than 45,000 clones, around 91% of which were seen just once. The leading ten clones occupy under 3% of the sample.

As to this clone: There is no known antigen for this receptor. No clone much larger than this one lies a single base away; base qualities are absent.

Recombination linked TRBV7-2 to TRBJ1-5; 8 central nucleotides agree with TRBD1. This specimen was PBMCs, taken about 120 days after intestinal transplantation. This clonotype was obtained from a human patient who received an intestinal transplant, so some T cells may come from the graft donor. The DNA is TGTGCCAGTGCAAAACAGGGGGGCAATCAGCCCCAGCATTTT. Protein translation: CASAKQGGNQPQHF.